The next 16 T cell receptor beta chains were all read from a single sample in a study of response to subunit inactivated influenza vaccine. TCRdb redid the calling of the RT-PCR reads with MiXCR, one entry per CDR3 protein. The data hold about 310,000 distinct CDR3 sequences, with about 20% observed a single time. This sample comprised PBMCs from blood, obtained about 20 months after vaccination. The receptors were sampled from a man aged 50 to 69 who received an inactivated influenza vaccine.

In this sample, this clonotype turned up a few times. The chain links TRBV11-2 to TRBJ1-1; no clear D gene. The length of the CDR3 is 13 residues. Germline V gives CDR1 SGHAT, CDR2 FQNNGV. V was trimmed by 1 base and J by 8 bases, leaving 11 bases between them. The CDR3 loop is CASSLALAGEAFF. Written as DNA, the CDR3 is TGTGCCAGCAGCTTAGCTCTGGCCGGGGAAGCTTTCTTT.

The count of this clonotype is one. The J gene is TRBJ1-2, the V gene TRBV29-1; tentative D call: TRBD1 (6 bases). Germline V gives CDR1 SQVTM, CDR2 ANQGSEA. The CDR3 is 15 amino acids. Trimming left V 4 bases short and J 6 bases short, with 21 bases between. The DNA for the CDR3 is TGCAGCGTTGTGGGACAAGCTGGCAGGAGGGATGGCTACACCTTC. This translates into CSVVGQAGRRDGYTF.

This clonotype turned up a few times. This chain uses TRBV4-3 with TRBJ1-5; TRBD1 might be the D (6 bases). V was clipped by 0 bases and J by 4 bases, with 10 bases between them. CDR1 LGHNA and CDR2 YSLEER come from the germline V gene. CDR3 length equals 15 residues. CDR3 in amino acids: CASSQEWQGNQPQHF. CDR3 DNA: TGCGCCAGCAGCCAAGAGTGGCAGGGGAATCAGCCCCAGCATTTT.

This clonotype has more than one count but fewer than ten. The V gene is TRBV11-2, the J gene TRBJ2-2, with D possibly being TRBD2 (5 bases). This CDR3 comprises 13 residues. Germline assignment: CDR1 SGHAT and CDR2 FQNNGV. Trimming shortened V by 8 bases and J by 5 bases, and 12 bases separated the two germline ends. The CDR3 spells CASSADRTGELFF. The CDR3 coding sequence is TGTGCCAGCTCAGCGGATAGGACCGGGGAGCTGTTTTTT.

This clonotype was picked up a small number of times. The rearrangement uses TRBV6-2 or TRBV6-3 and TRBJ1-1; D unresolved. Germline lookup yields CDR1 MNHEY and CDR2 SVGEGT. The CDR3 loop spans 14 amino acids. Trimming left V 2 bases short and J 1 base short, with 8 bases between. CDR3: CASSYLQKNTEAFF. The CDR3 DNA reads TGTGCCAGCAGTTACCTACAGAAGAACACTGAAGCTTTCTTT.

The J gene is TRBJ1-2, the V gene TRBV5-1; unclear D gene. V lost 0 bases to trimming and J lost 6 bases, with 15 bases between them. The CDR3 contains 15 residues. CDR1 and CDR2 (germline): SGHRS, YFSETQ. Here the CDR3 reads CASSLVAGPGNGYTF. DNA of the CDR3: TGCGCCAGCAGCTTGGTGGCGGGTCCGGGGAATGGCTACACCTTC.

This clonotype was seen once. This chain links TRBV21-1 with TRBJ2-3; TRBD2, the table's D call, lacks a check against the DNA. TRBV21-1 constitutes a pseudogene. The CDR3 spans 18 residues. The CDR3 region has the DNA TGTGCCAGCAGCAAACAGAAGGGACTAGCGGGAGACACAGATACGCAGTATTTT. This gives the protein CASSKQKGLAGDTDTQYF.

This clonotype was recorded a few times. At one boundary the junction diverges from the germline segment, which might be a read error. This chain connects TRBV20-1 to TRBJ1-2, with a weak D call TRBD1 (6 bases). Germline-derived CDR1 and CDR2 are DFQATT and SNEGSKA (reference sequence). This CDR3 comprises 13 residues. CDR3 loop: CSARDRFGDGYTF. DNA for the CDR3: TGCAGTGCTCGAGACAGGTTCGGGGACGGCTACACCTTC.

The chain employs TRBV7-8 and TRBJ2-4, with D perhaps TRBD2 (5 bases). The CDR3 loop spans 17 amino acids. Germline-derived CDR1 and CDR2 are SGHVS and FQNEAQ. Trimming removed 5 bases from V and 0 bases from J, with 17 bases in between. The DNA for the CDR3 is TGTGCCAGCAGCGGAGGAGTGACATTTCTAGCCAAAAACATTCAGTACTTC. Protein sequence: CASSGGVTFLAKNIQYF.

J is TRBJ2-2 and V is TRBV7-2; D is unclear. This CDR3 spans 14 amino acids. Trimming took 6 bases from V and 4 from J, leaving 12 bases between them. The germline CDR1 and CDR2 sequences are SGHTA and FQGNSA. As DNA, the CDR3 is TGTGCCAGCAGTCCCCAGGCAGGCACCGGGGAGCTGTTTTTT. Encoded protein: CASSPQAGTGELFF.

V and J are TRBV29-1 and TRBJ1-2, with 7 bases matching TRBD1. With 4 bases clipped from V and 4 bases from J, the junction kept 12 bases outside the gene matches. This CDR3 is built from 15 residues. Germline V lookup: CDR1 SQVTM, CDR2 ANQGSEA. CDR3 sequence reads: CSVVTHRGAGYGYTF. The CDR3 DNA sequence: TGCAGCGTTGTGACTCACAGGGGAGCGGGCTATGGCTACACCTTC.

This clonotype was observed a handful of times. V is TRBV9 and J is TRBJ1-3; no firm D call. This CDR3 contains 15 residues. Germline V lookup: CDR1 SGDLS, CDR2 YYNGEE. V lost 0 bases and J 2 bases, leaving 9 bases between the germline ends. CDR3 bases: TGTGCCAGCAGCGTAGCTAGCGGGCCTGGAAACACCATATATTTT. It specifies CASSVASGPGNTIYF.

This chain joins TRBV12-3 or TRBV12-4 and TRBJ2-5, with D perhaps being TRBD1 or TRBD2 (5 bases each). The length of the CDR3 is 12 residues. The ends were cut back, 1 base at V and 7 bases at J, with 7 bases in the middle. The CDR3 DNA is TGTGCCAGCAGTTTAGTTGGGGGGACCCAGTACTTC. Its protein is CASSLVGGTQYF.

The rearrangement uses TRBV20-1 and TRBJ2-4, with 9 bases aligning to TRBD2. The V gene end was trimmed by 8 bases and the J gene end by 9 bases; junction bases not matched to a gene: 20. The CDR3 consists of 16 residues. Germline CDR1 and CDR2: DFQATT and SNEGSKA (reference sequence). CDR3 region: CSPTFGSGRTPGIQYF. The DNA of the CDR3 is TGCAGTCCCACCTTCGGAAGCGGGAGGACCCCAGGCATTCAGTACTTC.

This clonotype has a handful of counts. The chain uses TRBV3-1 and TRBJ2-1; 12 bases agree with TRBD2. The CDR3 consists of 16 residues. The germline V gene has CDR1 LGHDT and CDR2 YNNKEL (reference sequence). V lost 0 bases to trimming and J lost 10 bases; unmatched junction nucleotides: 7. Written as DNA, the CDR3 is TGTGCCAGCAGCCAAGATCTAAGGACTAGCGGGGTCGAGCAGTTCTTC. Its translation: CASSQDLRTSGVEQFF.

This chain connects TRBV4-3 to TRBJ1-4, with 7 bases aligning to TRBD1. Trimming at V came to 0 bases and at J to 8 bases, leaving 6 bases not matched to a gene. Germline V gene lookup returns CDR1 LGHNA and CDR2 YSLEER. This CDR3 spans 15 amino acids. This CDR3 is CASSQEPGGGEKLFF. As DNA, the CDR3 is TGCGCCAGCAGCCAAGAGCCAGGGGGTGGAGAAAAACTGTTTTTT.